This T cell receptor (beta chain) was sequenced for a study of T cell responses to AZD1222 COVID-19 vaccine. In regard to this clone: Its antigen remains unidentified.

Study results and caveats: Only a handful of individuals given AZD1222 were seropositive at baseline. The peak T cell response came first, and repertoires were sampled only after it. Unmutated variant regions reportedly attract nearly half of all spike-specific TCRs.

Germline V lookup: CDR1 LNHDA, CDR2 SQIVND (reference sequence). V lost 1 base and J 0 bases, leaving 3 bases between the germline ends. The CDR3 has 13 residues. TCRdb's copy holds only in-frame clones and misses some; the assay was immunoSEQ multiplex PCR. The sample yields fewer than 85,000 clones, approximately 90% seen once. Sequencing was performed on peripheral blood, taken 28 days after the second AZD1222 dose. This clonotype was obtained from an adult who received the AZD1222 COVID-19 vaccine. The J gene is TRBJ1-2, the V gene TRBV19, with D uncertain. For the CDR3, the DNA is TGTGCCAGTAGTATAGCCGCTAACTATGGCTACACCTTC. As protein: CASSIAANYGYTF. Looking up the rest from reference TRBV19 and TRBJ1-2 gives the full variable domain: DGGITQSPKYLFRKEGQNVTLSCEQNLNHDAMYWYRQDPGQGLRLIYYSQIVNDFQKGDIAEGYSVSREKKESFPLTVTSAQKNPTAFYLCASSIAANYGYTFGSGTRLTVV.